Presented here are 21 T cell receptor beta chains from one specimen sequenced in a study of cytomegalovirus exposure and HLA in healthy donors. The primer mix had 60 Vbeta and 13 Jbeta primers. Some clones are missing from TCRdb's copy, which holds only in-frame ones; the method was immunoSEQ multiplex PCR. Here the sample spans about 77,000 clones, more than 75% being singletons. Sequenced: PBMCs. These receptors were collected from a man in his forties in good health and CMV-seronegative.

The V call is TRBV9, the J call TRBJ1-4; perhaps TRBD1 as D (6 bases). The CDR3 has 15 residues. Germline values: CDR1 SGDLS, CDR2 YYNGEE. With 5 bases removed from V and 8 bases from J, the gap between germline ends came to 19 bases. CDR3: CASSKSDSLGEKLFF. The CDR3 coding sequence is TGTGCCAGCAGTAAATCGGACAGCCTGGGGGAAAAACTGTTTTTT.

V usage is TRBV2 and J usage is TRBJ2-2; TRBD1 matches at 9 bases. Germline loops: CDR1 SNHLY, CDR2 FYNNEI. The J segment lost 7 bases and the V segment lost 11 bases, leaving 8 bases of the junction unmatched. This CDR3 spans 13 amino acids. This chain's CDR3 is CAARTGELGELFF. The CDR3 coding sequence is TGTGCCGCTAGGACAGGGGAGCTCGGGGAGCTGTTTTTT. Looking up the rest from reference TRBV2 and TRBJ2-2 gives the full variable domain: EPEVTQTPSHQVTQMGQEVILRCVPISNHLYFYWYRQILGQKVEFLVSFYNNEISEKSEIFDDQFSVERPDGSNFTLKIRSTKLEDSAMYFCAARTGELGELFFGEGSRLTVL.

The chain employs TRBV30 and TRBJ1-1, with D possibly TRBD1 on 6 matching bases. This CDR3 contains 13 residues. Per the germline V gene, CDR1 is GTSNPN and CDR2 is SVGIG (reference sequence). V gave up 0 bases and J gave up 6 bases, with 11 bases separating them. The CDR3 DNA sequence: TGTGCCTGGAGTGTACAAGGGGGAGCTGAAGCTTTCTTT. This codes for CAWSVQGGAEAFF.

This chain joins TRBV27 and TRBJ1-6; the D gene is possibly TRBD1 (5 bases). Looked up from germline, CDR1 is MNHEY and CDR2 is SMNVEV (reference sequence). Trimming cost V 6 bases and J 9 bases, with 15 bases left between them. The CDR3 extends over 14 amino acids. The CDR3: CASSQQRGGSPLHF. In nucleotides, the CDR3 is TGTGCCAGCAGCCAGCAGCGGGGGGGTTCACCCCTCCACTTT.

The chain combines TRBV9 with TRBJ1-2; 7 bases map to TRBD1. This CDR3 comprises 15 residues. Germline CDR1 reads SGDLS; CDR2 reads YYNGEE. The trim removed 4 bases at V and 0 bases at J, leaving 6 bases unmatched. CDR3 bases: TGTGCCAGCAGCTCACAGGGGCGGTCTAACTATGGCTACACCTTC. This encodes CASSSQGRSNYGYTF.

V is TRBV4-3 and J is TRBJ2-3; 7 bases are shared with TRBD1. From germline, CDR1 is LGHNA and CDR2 YSLEER. CDR3 size: 16 residues. Trimming cost V 5 bases and J 2 bases; bases outside gene matches: 10. In nucleotides, the CDR3 is TGCGCCAGCAGCGAGAGACAGGGATCTTACACAGATACGCAGTATTTT. This gives the protein CASSERQGSYTDTQYF.

The CDR3 nucleotides read TGTGCCAGCAGCTCGGGACAGGGACAGCCCCAGCATTTT. It specifies CASSSGQGQPQHF. The V gene is TRBV11-1, the J gene TRBJ1-5, with TRBD1 matching 9 bases. This CDR3 spans 13 amino acids. The germline V gene has CDR1 SGHAT and CDR2 FQDESV (reference sequence). The trim removed 4 bases at V and 7 bases at J, leaving 2 bases unmatched. Supplemented by reference TRBV11-1 and TRBJ1-5, the full variable domain reads EAEVAQSPRYKITEKSQAVAFWCDPISGHATLYWYRQILGQGPELLVQFQDESVVDDSQLPKDRFSAERLKGVDSTLKIQPAELGDSAMYLCASSSGQGQPQHFGDGTRLSIL.

The rearrangement links TRBV28 to TRBJ2-5, with TRBD2 identical over 10 bases. In germline, CDR1 is MDHEN, CDR2 SYDVKM. The CDR3 runs to 14 residues. V was clipped by 5 bases and J by 5 bases; unmatched bases: 5. CDR3 coding DNA: TGTGCCAGCAGTAGCGGGGGGGCCTGGGAGACCCAGTACTTC. Its protein is CASSSGGAWETQYF.

The rearrangement links TRBV20-1 to TRBJ1-2; possible D gene TRBD1, 5 bases. This CDR3 has 11 amino acids. Germline values: CDR1 DFQATT, CDR2 SNEGSKA (reference sequence). V dropped 6 bases and J dropped 6 bases, with 11 bases sitting between them. Here the CDR3 reads CSATDSHGYTF. The CDR3 DNA sequence: TGCAGTGCAACCGACAGTCATGGCTACACCTTC.

V is TRBV7-9 and J is TRBJ1-6; 9 bases line up with TRBD1. The CDR3 totals 15 residues. V was clipped by 6 bases and J by 9 bases; unmatched bases: 9. Germline V gene sequence: CDR1 SEHNR, CDR2 FQNEAQ (reference sequence). The CDR3 is CASSNRGLGSSPLHF. In nucleotides, the CDR3 is TGTGCCAGCAGTAACAGGGGGCTTGGTAGTTCACCCCTCCACTTT. The full variable domain, with the rest looked up from reference TRBV7-9 and TRBJ1-6, is DTGVSQNPRHKITKRGQNVTFRCDPISEHNRLYWYRQTLGQGPEFLTYFQNEAQLEKSRLLSDRFSAERPKGSFSTLEIQRTEQGDSAMYLCASSNRGLGSSPLHFGNGTRLTVT.

The gene calls are TRBV9 and TRBJ2-7, with D tentatively TRBD1 (5 bases). CDR1 SGDLS and CDR2 YYNGEE come from the germline V gene. This CDR3 contains 15 residues. Between the trimmed V and J ends, which lost 1 base and 4 bases, there was a span of 15 bases. The DNA of the CDR3 is TGTGCCAGCAGCGTATCGGAAGGGGCAGCTTACGAGCAGTACTTC. This translates into CASSVSEGAAYEQYF.

This clone came up once. The chain links TRBV6-5 to TRBJ2-3; D uncertain. The V and J ends lost 2 bases and 8 bases respectively, with 11 bases between them. The CDR3 runs 13 residues. CDR1 MNHEY and CDR2 SVGAGI come from the germline V gene. The DNA of the CDR3 is TGTGCCAGCAGTTACGGAAAGGAGCGTACGCAGTATTTT. Encoded protein: CASSYGKERTQYF.

The V gene is TRBV9, the J gene TRBJ2-1, with D perhaps matching TRBD2 (7 bases). Germline lookup yields CDR1 SGDLS and CDR2 YYNGEE. This CDR3 has 16 amino acids. The V gene lost 0 bases and the J gene lost 4 bases, with 14 bases spanning the gap. The CDR3 reads CASSVGGGTLYNEQFF. The DNA for the CDR3 is TGTGCCAGCAGCGTAGGGGGGGGGACATTGTACAATGAGCAGTTCTTC.

This chain joins TRBV6-5 and TRBJ2-1, with TRBD1 identical over 7 bases. Germline values: CDR1 MNHEY, CDR2 SVGAGI. The CDR3 is 14 amino acids. Germline trimming cut 4 bases from V and 3 bases from J; bases unmatched to any gene: 3. CDR3 region: CASSWSGGYNEQFF. The CDR3 DNA sequence: TGTGCCAGCAGTTGGTCAGGGGGCTACAATGAGCAGTTCTTC.

CDR3 DNA: TGTGCCAGCAGGGCCCAGGGGACAGGGTATTACGAGCAGTACTTC. The encoded protein is CASRAQGTGYYEQYF. This rearrangement joins TRBV28 to TRBJ2-7, with TRBD1 identical over 9 bases. Trimming took 6 bases from V and 4 from J; bases not matched to a gene: 10. The CDR3 totals 15 residues. Looked up from germline, CDR1 is MDHEN and CDR2 is SYDVKM.

V is TRBV5-1 and J is TRBJ1-1, with D possibly TRBD1 on 5 matching bases. CDR3 length: 16 residues. Deletions cut 0 bases from V and 4 bases from J, with 16 bases between. In germline, CDR1 is SGHRS, CDR2 YFSETQ. DNA for the CDR3: TGCGCCAGCAGCTTGGCCGGGGGGGGACCGACCACTGAAGCTTTCTTT. Translating it yields CASSLAGGGPTTEAFF. The variable domain in full, completed from reference TRBV5-1 and TRBJ1-1, reads KAGVTQTPRYLIKTRGQQVTLSCSPISGHRSVSWYQQTPGQGLQFLFEYFSETQRNKGNFPGRFSGRQFSNSRSEMNVSTLELGDSALYLCASSLAGGGPTTEAFFGQGTRLTVV.

This clone was detected a few times. The sample contains more than one DNA sequence encoding this CDR3. The chain couples TRBV4-2 to TRBJ2-7; maybe TRBD2 (6 bases). The CDR3 sequence is 17 residues long. Germline V CDR1 and CDR2: LGHNA, YNFKEQ. Trimming took 0 bases from V and 0 from J, leaving 15 bases between them. CDR3 DNA sequence: TGTGCCAGCAGCCAAGATCTGTCAGGGACTTCCTCCTACGAGCAGTACTTC. It yields the protein CASSQDLSGTSSYEQYF.

This chain uses TRBV4-3 with TRBJ1-3, with TRBD1 matching over 9 bases. After removal of 4 bases from V and 7 bases from J, the junction contained 2 bases not matched to a gene. Germline loops: CDR1 LGHNA, CDR2 YSLEER. CDR3 length: 13 residues. CDR3 amino acids: CASSRTGANTIYF. The CDR3 DNA is TGCGCCAGCAGCCGGACAGGGGCGAACACCATATATTTT.

The chain recombines TRBV2 with TRBJ1-3; D unresolved. CDR1 and CDR2 (germline): SNHLY, FYNNEI. The CDR3 loop spans 14 amino acids. V lost 4 bases, J lost 0 bases, and 7 bases lay in between. The CDR3 DNA reads as TGTGCCAGCAGTGCCGGTCACTCTGGAAACACCATATATTTT. Translated, it gives CASSAGHSGNTIYF.

V usage is TRBV30 and J usage is TRBJ1-6; a possible D gene is TRBD1 (5 bases). This CDR3 is built from 13 residues. The germline V gene has CDR1 GTSNPN and CDR2 SVGIG (reference sequence). Trimming took 2 bases from V and 8 from J, leaving 10 bases between them. CDR3 DNA: TGTGCCTGGAGTCAGGGAAGCCATTCACCCCTCCACTTT. Amino acid sequence: CAWSQGSHSPLHF.

This rearrangement joins TRBV11-3 to TRBJ2-5, with D possibly being TRBD2 (5 bases). V lost 5 bases, J lost 6 bases, and 13 bases lay in between. The germline CDR1 and CDR2 sequences are SGHNT and YENEEA. This CDR3 is 13 amino acids long. The CDR3 spells CASSRTDGKTQYF. CDR3 coding DNA: TGTGCCAGCAGCCGGACCGACGGGAAGACCCAGTACTTC.